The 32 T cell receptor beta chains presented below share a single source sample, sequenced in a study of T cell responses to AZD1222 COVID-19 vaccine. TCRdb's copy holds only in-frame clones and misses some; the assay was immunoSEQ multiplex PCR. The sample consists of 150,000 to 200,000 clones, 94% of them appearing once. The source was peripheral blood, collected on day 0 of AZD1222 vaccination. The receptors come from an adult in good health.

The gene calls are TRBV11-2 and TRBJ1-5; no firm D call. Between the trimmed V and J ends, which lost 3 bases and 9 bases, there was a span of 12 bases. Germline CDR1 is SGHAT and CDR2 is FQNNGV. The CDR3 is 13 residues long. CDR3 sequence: CASSFSEGWPQHF. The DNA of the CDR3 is TGTGCCAGCAGCTTTAGCGAGGGCTGGCCCCAGCATTTT.

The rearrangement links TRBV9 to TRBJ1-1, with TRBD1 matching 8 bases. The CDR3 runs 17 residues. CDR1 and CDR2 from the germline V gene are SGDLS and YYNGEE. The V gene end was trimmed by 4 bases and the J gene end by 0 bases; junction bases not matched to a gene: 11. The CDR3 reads CASSFPLTGGMNTEAFF. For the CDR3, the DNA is TGTGCCAGCAGCTTCCCTCTAACAGGGGGAATGAACACTGAAGCTTTCTTT.

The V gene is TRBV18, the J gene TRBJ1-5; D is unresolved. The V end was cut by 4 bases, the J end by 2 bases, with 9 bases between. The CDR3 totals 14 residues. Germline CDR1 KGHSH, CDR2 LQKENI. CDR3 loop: CASSQTDGNQPQHF. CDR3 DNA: TGTGCCAGCTCACAAACCGATGGCAATCAGCCCCAGCATTTT.

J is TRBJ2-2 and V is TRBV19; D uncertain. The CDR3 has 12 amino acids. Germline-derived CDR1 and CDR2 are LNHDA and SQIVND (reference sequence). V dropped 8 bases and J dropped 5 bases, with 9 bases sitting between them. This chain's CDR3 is CASRAATGELFF. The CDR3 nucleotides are TGTGCCAGTCGGGCGGCAACCGGGGAGCTGTTTTTT.

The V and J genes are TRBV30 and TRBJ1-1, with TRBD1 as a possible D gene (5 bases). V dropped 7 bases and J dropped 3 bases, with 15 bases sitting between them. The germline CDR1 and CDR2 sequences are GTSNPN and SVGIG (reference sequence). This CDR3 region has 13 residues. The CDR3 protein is CASPTWGDTEAFF. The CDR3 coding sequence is TGTGCCTCTCCGACTTGGGGGGACACTGAAGCTTTCTTT.

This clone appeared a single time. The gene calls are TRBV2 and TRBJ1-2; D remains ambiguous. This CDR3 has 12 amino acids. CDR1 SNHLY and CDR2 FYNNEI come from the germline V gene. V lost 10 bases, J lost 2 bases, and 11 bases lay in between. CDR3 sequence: CATRPENYGYTF. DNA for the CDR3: TGTGCCACTCGACCGGAGAACTATGGCTACACCTTC.

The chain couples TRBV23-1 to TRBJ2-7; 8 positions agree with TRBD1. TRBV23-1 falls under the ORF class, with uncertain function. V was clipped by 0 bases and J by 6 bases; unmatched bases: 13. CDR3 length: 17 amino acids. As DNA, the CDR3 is TGCGCCAGCAGTCAATCACAGCCAGGGGGCGCGGTGGGCGAGCAGTACTTC. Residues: CASSQSQPGGAVGEQYF.

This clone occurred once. Written as DNA, the CDR3 is TGTGCCAGCAGCAAGGGGCGAGGCAATCAGCCCCAGCATTTT. This encodes CASSKGRGNQPQHF. J is TRBJ1-5 and V is TRBV5-6; perhaps TRBD1 as D (5 bases). The CDR3 runs 14 residues. V lost 4 bases and J lost 2, with 10 bases in between. Germline values: CDR1 SGHDT, CDR2 YYEEEE.

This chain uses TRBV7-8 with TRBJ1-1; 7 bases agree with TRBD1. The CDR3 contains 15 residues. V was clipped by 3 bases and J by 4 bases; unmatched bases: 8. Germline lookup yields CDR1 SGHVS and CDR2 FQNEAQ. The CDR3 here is CASSFATGARTEAFF. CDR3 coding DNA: TGTGCCAGCAGCTTCGCCACAGGGGCCCGCACTGAAGCTTTCTTT. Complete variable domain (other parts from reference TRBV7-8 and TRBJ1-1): GAGVSQSPRYKVAKRGQDVALRCDPISGHVSLFWYQQALGQGPEFLTYFQNEAQLDKSGLPSDRFFAERPEGSVSTLKIQRTQQEDSAVYLCASSFATGARTEAFFGQGTRLTVV.

The CDR3 DNA reads as TGTGCCACCAGTCCCGGGGTTGGGGGCACAGATACGCAGTATTTT. It encodes CATSPGVGGTDTQYF. This chain uses TRBV24-1 with TRBJ2-3, with D maybe TRBD2 (5 bases). CDR3 length: 15 residues. Trimming removed 6 bases at V and 1 base at J, with 13 bases between. Germline CDR1 is KGHDR and CDR2 is SFDVKD.

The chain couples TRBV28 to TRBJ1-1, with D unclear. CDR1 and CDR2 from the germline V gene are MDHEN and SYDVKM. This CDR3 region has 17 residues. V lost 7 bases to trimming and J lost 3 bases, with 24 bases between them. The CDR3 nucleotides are TGTGCCAGCAAATACGATACCTGGGTAACGGCCGACACTGAAGCTTTCTTT. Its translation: CASKYDTWVTADTEAFF.

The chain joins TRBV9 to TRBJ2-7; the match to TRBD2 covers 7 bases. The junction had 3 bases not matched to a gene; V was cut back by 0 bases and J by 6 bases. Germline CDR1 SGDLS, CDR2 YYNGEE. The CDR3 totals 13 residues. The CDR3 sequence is CASSVASGGEQYF. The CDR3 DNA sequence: TGTGCCAGCAGCGTAGCTTCGGGGGGCGAGCAGTACTTC.

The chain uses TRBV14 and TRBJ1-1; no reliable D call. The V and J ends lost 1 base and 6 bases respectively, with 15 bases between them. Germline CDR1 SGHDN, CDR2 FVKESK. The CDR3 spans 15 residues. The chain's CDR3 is CASSQGYSSRAEAFF. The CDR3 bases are TGTGCCAGCAGCCAAGGGTATTCTTCTCGGGCTGAAGCTTTCTTT.

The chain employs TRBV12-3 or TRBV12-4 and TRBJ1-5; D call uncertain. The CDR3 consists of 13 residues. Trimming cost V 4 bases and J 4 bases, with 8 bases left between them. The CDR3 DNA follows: TGTGCCAGCAGTTCAACGGGTAATCAGCCCCAGCATTTT. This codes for CASSSTGNQPQHF.

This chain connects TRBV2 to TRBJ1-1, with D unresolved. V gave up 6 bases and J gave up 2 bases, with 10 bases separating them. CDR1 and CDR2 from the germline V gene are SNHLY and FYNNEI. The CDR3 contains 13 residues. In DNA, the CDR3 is TGTGCCAGCAGGTTAGGCGACAACACTGAAGCTTTCTTT. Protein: CASRLGDNTEAFF.

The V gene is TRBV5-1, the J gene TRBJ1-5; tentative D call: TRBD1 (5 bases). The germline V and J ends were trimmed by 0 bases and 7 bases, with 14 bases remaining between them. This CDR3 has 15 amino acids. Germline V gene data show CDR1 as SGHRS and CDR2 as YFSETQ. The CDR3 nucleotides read TGCGCCAGCAGCTTGGAACCAGGGACGAGGCAGCCCCAGCATTTT. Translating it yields CASSLEPGTRQPQHF.

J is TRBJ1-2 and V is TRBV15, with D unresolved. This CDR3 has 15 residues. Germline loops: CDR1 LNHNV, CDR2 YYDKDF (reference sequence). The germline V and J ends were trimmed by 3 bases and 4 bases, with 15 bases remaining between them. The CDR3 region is CATSRAAVLFYGYTF. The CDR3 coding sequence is TGTGCCACCAGCAGGGCGGCAGTCCTATTCTATGGCTACACCTTC.

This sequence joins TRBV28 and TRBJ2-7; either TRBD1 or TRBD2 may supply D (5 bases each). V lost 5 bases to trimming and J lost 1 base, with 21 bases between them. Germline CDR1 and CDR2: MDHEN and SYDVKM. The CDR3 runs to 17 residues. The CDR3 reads CASSIMYRGVFSYEQYF. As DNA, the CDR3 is TGTGCCAGCAGTATTATGTATCGGGGCGTATTTTCCTACGAGCAGTACTTC.

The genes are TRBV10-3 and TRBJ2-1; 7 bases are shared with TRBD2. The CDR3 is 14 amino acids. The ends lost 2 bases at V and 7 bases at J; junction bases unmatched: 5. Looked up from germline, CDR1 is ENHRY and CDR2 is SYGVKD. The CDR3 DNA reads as TGTGCCATCAGTGAGGCGGGAGTCGTAAATGAGCAGTTCTTC. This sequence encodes CAISEAGVVNEQFF.

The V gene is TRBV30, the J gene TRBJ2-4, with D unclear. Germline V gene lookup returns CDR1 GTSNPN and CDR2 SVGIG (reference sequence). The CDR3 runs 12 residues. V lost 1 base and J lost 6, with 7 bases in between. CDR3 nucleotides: TGTGCCTGGAGTGCTATTATAAACATTCAGTACTTC. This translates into CAWSAIINIQYF.

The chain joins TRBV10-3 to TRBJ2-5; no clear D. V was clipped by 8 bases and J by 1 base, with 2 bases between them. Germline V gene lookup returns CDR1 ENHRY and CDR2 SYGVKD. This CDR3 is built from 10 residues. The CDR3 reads CAIGQETQYF. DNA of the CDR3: TGTGCCATCGGCCAAGAGACCCAGTACTTC.

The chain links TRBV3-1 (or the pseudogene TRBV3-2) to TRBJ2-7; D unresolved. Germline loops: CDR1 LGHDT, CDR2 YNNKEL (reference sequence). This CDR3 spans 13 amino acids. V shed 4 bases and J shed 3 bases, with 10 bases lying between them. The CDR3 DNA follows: TGTGCCAGCAGCCTAGGAACTTACTACGAGCAGTACTTC. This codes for CASSLGTYYEQYF.

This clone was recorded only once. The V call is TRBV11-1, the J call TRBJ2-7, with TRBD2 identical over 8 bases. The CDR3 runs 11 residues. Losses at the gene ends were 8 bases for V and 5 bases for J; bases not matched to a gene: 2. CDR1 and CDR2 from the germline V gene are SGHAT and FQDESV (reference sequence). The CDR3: CASDGGDEQYF. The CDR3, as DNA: TGTGCCAGCGACGGGGGGGACGAGCAGTACTTC.

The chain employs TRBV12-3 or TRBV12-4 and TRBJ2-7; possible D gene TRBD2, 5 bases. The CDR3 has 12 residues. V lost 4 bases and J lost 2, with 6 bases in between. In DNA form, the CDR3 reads TGTGCCAGCAGTTCGGAGGCCTACGAGCAGTACTTC. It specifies CASSSEAYEQYF.

CDR3 amino acids: CATSRGAPQPQHF. The CDR3 nucleotides read TGTGCCACCAGTAGGGGGGCCCCTCAGCCCCAGCATTTT. The chain employs TRBV24-1 and TRBJ1-5; the D gene is possibly TRBD1 (6 bases). The CDR3 extends over 13 amino acids. Germline assignment: CDR1 KGHDR and CDR2 SFDVKD. Trimming cost V 6 bases and J 6 bases, with 11 bases left between them.

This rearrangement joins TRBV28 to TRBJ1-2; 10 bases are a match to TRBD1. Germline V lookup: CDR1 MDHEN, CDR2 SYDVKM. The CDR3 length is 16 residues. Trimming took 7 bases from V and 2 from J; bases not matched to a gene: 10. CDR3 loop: CASMKTGGFGNYGYTF. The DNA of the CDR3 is TGTGCCAGCATGAAGACAGGGGGCTTTGGCAACTATGGCTACACCTTC.

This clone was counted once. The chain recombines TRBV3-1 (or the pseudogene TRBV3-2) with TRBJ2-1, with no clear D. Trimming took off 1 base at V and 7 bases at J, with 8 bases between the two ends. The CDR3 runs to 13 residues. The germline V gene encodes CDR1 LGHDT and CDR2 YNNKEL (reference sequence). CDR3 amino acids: CASSQVIGNEQFF. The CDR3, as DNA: TGTGCCAGCAGCCAAGTCATCGGGAATGAGCAGTTCTTC.

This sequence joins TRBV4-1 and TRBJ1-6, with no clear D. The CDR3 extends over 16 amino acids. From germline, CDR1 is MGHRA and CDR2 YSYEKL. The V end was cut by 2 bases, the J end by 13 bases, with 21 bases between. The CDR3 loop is CASSQPISVEGIPLHF. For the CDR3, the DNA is TGCGCCAGCAGCCAACCTATCTCGGTGGAGGGAATCCCCCTCCACTTT.

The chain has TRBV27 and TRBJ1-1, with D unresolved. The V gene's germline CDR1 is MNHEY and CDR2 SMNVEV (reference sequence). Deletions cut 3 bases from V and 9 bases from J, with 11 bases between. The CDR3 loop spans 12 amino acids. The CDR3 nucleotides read TGTGCCAGCAGTTTCCTAGGCCTTAAAGCTTTCTTT. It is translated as CASSFLGLKAFF.

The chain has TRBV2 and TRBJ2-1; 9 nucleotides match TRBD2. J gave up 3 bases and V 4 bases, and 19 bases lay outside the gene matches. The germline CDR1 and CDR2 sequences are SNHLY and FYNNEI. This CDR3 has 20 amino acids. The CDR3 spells CASSGSYVGGASGNYNEQFF. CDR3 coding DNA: TGTGCCAGCAGTGGGTCGTACGTAGGCGGGGCTAGCGGGAACTACAATGAGCAGTTCTTC.

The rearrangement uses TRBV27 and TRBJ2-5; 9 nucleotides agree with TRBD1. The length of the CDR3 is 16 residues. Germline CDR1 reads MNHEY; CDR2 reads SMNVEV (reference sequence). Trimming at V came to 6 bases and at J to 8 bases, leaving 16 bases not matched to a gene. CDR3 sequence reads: CASSLQGASAGGTQYF. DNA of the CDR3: TGTGCCAGCAGCTTACAGGGGGCATCAGCAGGAGGAACCCAGTACTTC.

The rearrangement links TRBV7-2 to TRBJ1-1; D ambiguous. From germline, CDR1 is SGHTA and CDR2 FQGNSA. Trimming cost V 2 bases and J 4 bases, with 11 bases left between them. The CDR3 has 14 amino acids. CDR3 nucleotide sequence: TGTGCCAGCAGCTTATCCGCCGGACTCACTGAAGCTTTCTTT. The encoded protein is CASSLSAGLTEAFF.